The 28 T cell receptor beta chains below were found in one sample sequenced in a study of blood T cell repertoires in COVID-19. Sequenced by immunoSEQ multiplex PCR; TCRdb stores in-frame clones only, minus some. The top ten hold around 1.1% of the sample, which has about 430,000 clones, 80% to 90% seen once. Input material: PBMCs or T cells enriched from blood (not recorded which). These receptors were collected from a man aged 25-45 years who had recovered from COVID-19.

The V and J genes are TRBV12-5 and TRBJ2-2, with a weak D call TRBD2 (5 bases). V lost 0 bases and J 11 bases, leaving 7 bases between the germline ends. The CDR3 consists of 12 residues. Germline V lookup: CDR1 LGHNT, CDR2 FRNRAP. The CDR3 sequence is CASGLVPGELFF. The CDR3 DNA sequence: TGTGCTAGTGGTTTGGTCCCGGGAGAGCTGTTTTTT.

The rearrangement joins TRBV6-5 to TRBJ2-5; TRBD2 aligns across 9 bases. Germline V gene sequence: CDR1 MNHEY, CDR2 SVGAGI. The CDR3 consists of 13 residues. Trimming cost V 11 bases and J 4 bases; bases outside gene matches: 8. The CDR3 spells CAVYIAGAETQYF. The CDR3 DNA is TGTGCCGTTTATATAGCGGGAGCAGAGACCCAGTACTTC.

This chain links TRBV28 with TRBJ2-1; D remains ambiguous. This CDR3 comprises 13 residues. Trimming cost V 5 bases and J 3 bases, with 8 bases left between them. Germline CDR1 reads MDHEN; CDR2 reads SYDVKM. The CDR3 reads CASSMRHYNEQFF. DNA of the CDR3: TGTGCCAGCAGTATGCGACACTACAATGAGCAGTTCTTC.

This chain uses TRBV9 with TRBJ1-1; D possibly corresponds to TRBD1 (5 bases). Germline values: CDR1 SGDLS, CDR2 YYNGEE. V shed 4 bases and J shed 4 bases, with 14 bases lying between them. This CDR3 has 14 residues. For the CDR3, the DNA is TGTGCCAGCAGCCTCGGAGCAGGGTTCACTGAAGCTTTCTTT. Translating it yields CASSLGAGFTEAFF.

With respect to this clone: The same CDR3 also results from other DNA sequences found in this sample. The chain joins TRBV20-1 to TRBJ1-2; D gene ambiguous. Germline loops: CDR1 DFQATT, CDR2 SNEGSKA (reference sequence). Trimming left V 6 bases short and J 5 bases short, with 10 bases between. The CDR3 sequence is 11 residues long. The CDR3 DNA follows: TGCAGTGCCCTGACTGGTTATGGCTACACCTTC. Protein sequence: CSALTGYGYTF.

This clone showed up just once. The V and J genes are TRBV27 and TRBJ2-2, with D possibly being TRBD1 (6 bases). The CDR3 consists of 16 residues. Germline V gene data show CDR1 as MNHEY and CDR2 as SMNVEV (reference sequence). With 5 bases removed from V and 3 bases from J, the gap between germline ends came to 16 bases. In DNA form, the CDR3 reads TGTGCCAGCAGTCAAGTCGACAGGTCATACACCGGGGAGCTGTTTTTT. Amino acids: CASSQVDRSYTGELFF.

Concerning this clone: Its ends do not fully match the called genes, so a read error is possible. J is TRBJ2-2 and V is TRBV5-1, with D hard to call. The CDR3 has 16 amino acids. From germline, CDR1 is SGHRS and CDR2 YFSETQ. The CDR3 bases are TGCGCCAGCAGCGTCGAACGTAGCTCGAATACCGGGGAGCTGTTTTTT. Amino acids: CASSVERSSNTGELFF.

The CDR3 coding sequence is TGTGCCAGCCTGGACATCTCCAAAAACGGCAATCAGCCCCAGCATTTT. Amino acids: CASLDISKNGNQPQHF. The chain employs TRBV19 and TRBJ1-5, with D maybe TRBD1 (5 bases). The germline V gene has CDR1 LNHDA and CDR2 SQIVND (reference sequence). With 9 bases removed from V and 2 bases from J, the gap between germline ends came to 20 bases. There are 16 residues in the CDR3. The whole variable domain, filled in from reference TRBV19 and TRBJ1-5, reads DGGITQSPKYLFRKEGQNVTLSCEQNLNHDAMYWYRQDPGQGLRLIYYSQIVNDFQKGDIAEGYSVSREKKESFPLTVTSAQKNPTAFYLCASLDISKNGNQPQHFGDGTRLSIL.

The chain couples TRBV30 to TRBJ2-2; unclear D gene. The V gene lost 3 bases and the J gene lost 3 bases, with 11 bases spanning the gap. This CDR3 contains 14 residues. The germline V gene encodes CDR1 GTSNPN and CDR2 SVGIG (reference sequence). CDR3 bases: TGTGCCTGGAGCCTAACAGTTCACACCGGGGAGCTGTTTTTT. Its translation is CAWSLTVHTGELFF.

The chain uses TRBV10-1 and TRBJ2-3, with D perhaps TRBD2 (5 bases). Germline V gives CDR1 WNHNN, CDR2 SYGVQD (reference sequence). V shed 3 bases and J shed 0 bases, with 7 bases lying between them. This CDR3 has 14 residues. CDR3 bases: TGCGCCAGCAGTGACGGGATTAGCACAGATACGCAGTATTTT. This translates into CASSDGISTDTQYF.

The chain carries TRBV28 and TRBJ2-2; D call uncertain. CDR3 length equals 14 residues. The V and J ends lost 3 bases and 5 bases respectively, with 10 bases between them. Germline CDR1 reads MDHEN; CDR2 reads SYDVKM. CDR3 in amino acids: CASSLVDGTGELFF. Here the CDR3 DNA reads TGTGCCAGCAGTTTGGTCGACGGGACCGGGGAGCTGTTTTTT.

The chain uses TRBV30 and TRBJ1-4; D remains ambiguous. Per the germline V gene, CDR1 is GTSNPN and CDR2 is SVGIG (reference sequence). CDR3 length equals 12 residues. Trimming pared 5 bases from V and 8 bases from J, leaving 12 bases between. The CDR3 DNA follows: TGTGCCTGGGGGAGGGTAAAGGAAAAACTGTTTTTT. Residues: CAWGRVKEKLFF.

About this clone: Germline is not matched at one junction end, which may reflect a read error. V is TRBV7-8 and J is TRBJ2-1, with D perhaps TRBD1 (5 bases). This CDR3 has 14 amino acids. CDR1 is SGHVS, CDR2 FQNEAQ, per germline. The CDR3 spells CASSLGLGHNEQFF. The CDR3 DNA reads TGTGCCAGCAGTTTAGGGTTGGGGCACAATGAGCAGTTCTTC.

This sequence joins TRBV6-6 and TRBJ1-2; the match to TRBD1 covers 9 bases. The CDR3 loop spans 14 amino acids. From germline, CDR1 is MNHNY and CDR2 SVGAGI (reference sequence). The J segment lost 6 bases and the V segment lost 5 bases, leaving 7 bases of the junction unmatched. In nucleotides, the CDR3 is TGTGCCAGCAGTCTACAGGGGGCGCGTCATGGCTACACCTTC. Translation: CASSLQGARHGYTF.

The chain couples TRBV3-1 (or the pseudogene TRBV3-2) to TRBJ2-7, with D possibly matching TRBD2 (5 bases). This CDR3 is 15 amino acids long. V lost 0 bases, J lost 0 bases, and 9 bases lay in between. Germline loops: CDR1 LGHDT, CDR2 YNNKEL (reference sequence). Written as DNA, the CDR3 is TGTGCCAGCAGCCAAGATGTTAGCGCCTCCTACGAGCAGTACTTC. This codes for CASSQDVSASYEQYF.

The rearrangement joins TRBV6-1 to TRBJ2-1; no clear D. The CDR3 covers 12 residues. Germline V gene data show CDR1 as MNHNS and CDR2 as SASEGT. Trimming took 3 bases from V and 8 from J, leaving 8 bases between them. Written as DNA, the CDR3 is TGTGCCAGCAGTGACGCGGTCGATGAGCAGTTCTTC. Amino acid sequence: CASSDAVDEQFF.

This rearrangement joins TRBV9 to TRBJ2-6; a possible D gene is TRBD1 (6 bases). Trimming removed 6 bases at V and 4 bases at J, with 17 bases between. Germline V gene lookup returns CDR1 SGDLS and CDR2 YYNGEE. The CDR3 length is 16 residues. In nucleotides, the CDR3 is TGTGCCAGCACCGAAGATACAGGGATCGGGGCCAACGTCCTGACTTTC. Residues: CASTEDTGIGANVLTF.

CDR3 sequence reads: CASSLTPTSGTANTGELFF. The CDR3 coding sequence is TGTGCCAGCAGTCTCACCCCGACTAGCGGGACCGCGAACACCGGGGAGCTGTTTTTT. The chain employs TRBV6-4 and TRBJ2-2; 11 bases are shared with TRBD2. V trimming: 5 bases; J trimming: 0 bases; junction bases outside the gene matches: 11. Germline V gene lookup returns CDR1 MRHNA and CDR2 SNTAGT. The CDR3 length is 19 residues.

The rearrangement joins TRBV29-1 to TRBJ1-4; 7 bases map to TRBD1. V lost 6 bases and J lost 3; bases outside the gene matches: 4. CDR1 and CDR2 from the germline V gene are SQVTM and ANQGSEA. CDR3 size: 13 residues. The chain's CDR3 is CSVAGGSNEKLFF. In DNA form, the CDR3 reads TGCAGCGTGGCAGGGGGTTCTAATGAAAAACTGTTTTTT.

The chain has TRBV9 and TRBJ2-7; 13 bases map to TRBD2. This CDR3 is 16 amino acids long. Trimming removed 3 bases from V and 1 base from J; junction bases left unmatched: 4. Germline loops: CDR1 SGDLS, CDR2 YYNGEE. The CDR3 loop is CASSGGTSGESYEQYF. Here the CDR3 DNA reads TGTGCCAGCAGCGGGGGGACTAGCGGGGAATCCTACGAGCAGTACTTC.

The chain uses TRBV2 and TRBJ1-1; D perhaps matches TRBD1 (5 bases). V lost 4 bases and J lost 3, with 12 bases in between. Germline loops: CDR1 SNHLY, CDR2 FYNNEI. The CDR3 sequence is 14 residues long. The CDR3 DNA reads TGTGCCAGCAGTGTAAGGGGAGGGGACACTGAAGCTTTCTTT. Its translation is CASSVRGGDTEAFF.

This clone was observed a single time. This chain uses TRBV29-1 with TRBJ2-5; 7 bases agree with TRBD1. CDR3 size: 12 residues. V lost 7 bases, J lost 1 base, and 3 bases stayed unmatched. The germline gives CDR1 SQVTM, CDR2 ANQGSEA. This CDR3 reads CSAGTAQETQYF. DNA for the CDR3: TGCAGCGCCGGGACAGCCCAAGAGACCCAGTACTTC.

The chain employs TRBV19 and TRBJ2-4, with TRBD2 matching 9 bases. The CDR3 spans 16 residues. Germline CDR1 LNHDA, CDR2 SQIVND (reference sequence). J lost 1 base, V lost 6 bases, and 7 bases had no gene match. Here the CDR3 DNA reads TGTGCCAGTAGACCCTTAGCGGGAGAGGCCAAAAACATTCAGTACTTC. Translation gives CASRPLAGEAKNIQYF.

The chain combines TRBV27 with TRBJ2-2; D gene unclear. The CDR3 totals 14 residues. From germline, CDR1 is MNHEY and CDR2 SMNVEV (reference sequence). V was trimmed by 5 bases and J by 0 bases, leaving 7 bases between them. CDR3 amino acids: CASSISPNTGELFF. In DNA, the CDR3 is TGTGCCAGCAGTATCTCTCCGAACACCGGGGAGCTGTTTTTT.

The chain combines TRBV27 with TRBJ2-1; tentative D call: TRBD1 (6 bases). Germline V lookup: CDR1 MNHEY, CDR2 SMNVEV (reference sequence). This CDR3 is built from 13 residues. Trimming took 6 bases from V and 7 from J, leaving 13 bases between them. For the CDR3, the DNA is TGTGCCAGCAGGCTCCAACAGGGAAATGAGCAGTTCTTC. It codes for CASRLQQGNEQFF.

The sample holds one count of this clone. J is TRBJ1-1 and V is TRBV5-4; the match to TRBD1 covers 8 bases. V lost 2 bases to trimming and J lost 0 bases; unmatched junction nucleotides: 12. This CDR3 region has 18 residues. Germline V gives CDR1 SGHNT, CDR2 YYREEE (reference sequence). This chain's CDR3 is CASSFGSGTGPLNTEAFF. The CDR3 DNA sequence: TGTGCCAGCAGCTTCGGTTCCGGGACAGGTCCTCTGAACACTGAAGCTTTCTTT.

This chain uses TRBV28 with TRBJ1-4; D might be TRBD1 (6 bases). Germline V gene sequence: CDR1 MDHEN, CDR2 SYDVKM. CDR3 length: 15 residues. V was cut by 5 bases and J by 7 bases, with 17 bases left in between. CDR3 sequence: CASSLGGQKVEKLFF. In DNA, the CDR3 is TGTGCCAGCAGTCTTGGAGGACAGAAGGTTGAAAAACTGTTTTTT.

This clone was seen just once. The V call is TRBV30, the J call TRBJ2-3, with D possibly matching TRBD2 (5 bases). Trimming removed 5 bases from V and 5 bases from J, with 8 bases in between. Germline loops: CDR1 GTSNPN, CDR2 SVGIG (reference sequence). The CDR3 is 11 amino acids. CDR3 bases: TGTGCCTGGGCTCGGGGAGATACGCAGTATTTT. Its protein product is CAWARGDTQYF.